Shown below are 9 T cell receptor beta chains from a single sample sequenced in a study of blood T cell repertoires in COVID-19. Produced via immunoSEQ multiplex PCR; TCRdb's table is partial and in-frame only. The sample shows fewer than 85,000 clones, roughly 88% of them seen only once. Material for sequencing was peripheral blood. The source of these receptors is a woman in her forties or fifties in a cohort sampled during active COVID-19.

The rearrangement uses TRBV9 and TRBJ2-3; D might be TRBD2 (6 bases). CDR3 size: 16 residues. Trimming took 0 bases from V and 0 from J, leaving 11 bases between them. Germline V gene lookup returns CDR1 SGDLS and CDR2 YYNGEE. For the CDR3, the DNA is TGTGCCAGCAGCGTAGGAGCGGGCCACAGCACAGATACGCAGTATTTT. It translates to CASSVGAGHSTDTQYF.

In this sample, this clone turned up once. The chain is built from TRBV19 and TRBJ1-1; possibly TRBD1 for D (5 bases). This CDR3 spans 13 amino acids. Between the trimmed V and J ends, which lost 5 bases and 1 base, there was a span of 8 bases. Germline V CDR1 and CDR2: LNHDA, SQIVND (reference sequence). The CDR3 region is CASSPQGNTEAFF. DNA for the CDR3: TGTGCCAGTAGTCCGCAGGGGAACACTGAAGCTTTCTTT.

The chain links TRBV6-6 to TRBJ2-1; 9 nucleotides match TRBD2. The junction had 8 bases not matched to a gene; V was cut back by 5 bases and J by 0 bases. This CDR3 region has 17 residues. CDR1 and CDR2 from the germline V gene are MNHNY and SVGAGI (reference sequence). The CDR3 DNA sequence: TGTGCCAGCAGTCTGATCTTTAGCGGGAGCTCCTACAATGAGCAGTTCTTC. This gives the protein CASSLIFSGSSYNEQFF.

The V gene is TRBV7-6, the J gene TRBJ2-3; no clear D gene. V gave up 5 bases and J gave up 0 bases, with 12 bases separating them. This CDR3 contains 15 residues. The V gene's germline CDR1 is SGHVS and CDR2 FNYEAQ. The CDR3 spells CASSPKLSSTDTQYF. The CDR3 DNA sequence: TGTGCCAGCAGCCCTAAGTTGTCTAGCACAGATACGCAGTATTTT.

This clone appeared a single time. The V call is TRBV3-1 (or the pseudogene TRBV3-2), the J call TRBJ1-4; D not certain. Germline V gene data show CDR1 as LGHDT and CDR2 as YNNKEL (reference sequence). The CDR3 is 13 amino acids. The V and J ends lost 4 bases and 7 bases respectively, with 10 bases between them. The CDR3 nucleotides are TGTGCCAGCAGCCTCGACGGGATTGAAAAACTGTTTTTT. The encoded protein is CASSLDGIEKLFF.

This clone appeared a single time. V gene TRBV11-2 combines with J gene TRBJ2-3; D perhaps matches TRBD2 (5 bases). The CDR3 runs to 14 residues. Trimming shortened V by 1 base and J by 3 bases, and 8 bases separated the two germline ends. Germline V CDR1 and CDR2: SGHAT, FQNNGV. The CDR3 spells CASSLGTQTDTQYF. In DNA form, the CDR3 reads TGTGCCAGCAGCTTAGGGACTCAGACAGATACGCAGTATTTT.

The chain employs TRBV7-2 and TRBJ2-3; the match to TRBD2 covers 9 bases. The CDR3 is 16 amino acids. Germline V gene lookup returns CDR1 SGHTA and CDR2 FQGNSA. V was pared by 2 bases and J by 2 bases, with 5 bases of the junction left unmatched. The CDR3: CASSLLAGLYTDTQYF. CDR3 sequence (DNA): TGTGCCAGCAGCTTACTAGCGGGACTTTACACAGATACGCAGTATTTT.

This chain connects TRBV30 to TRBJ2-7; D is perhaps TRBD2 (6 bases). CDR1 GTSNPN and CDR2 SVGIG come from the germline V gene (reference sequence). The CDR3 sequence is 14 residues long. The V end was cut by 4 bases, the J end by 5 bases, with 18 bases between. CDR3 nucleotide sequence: TGTGCCTGGAATAAGCAGGGCCGGGGGAACGAGCAGTACTTC. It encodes CAWNKQGRGNEQYF.

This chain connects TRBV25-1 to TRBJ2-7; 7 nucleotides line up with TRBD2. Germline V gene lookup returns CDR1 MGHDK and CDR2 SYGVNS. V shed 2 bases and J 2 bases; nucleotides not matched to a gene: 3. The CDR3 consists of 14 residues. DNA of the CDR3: TGTGCCAGCAGTGAAGCCAGCGGGGCCTACGAGCAGTACTTC. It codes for CASSEASGAYEQYF.